This TCR beta chain was retrieved from a study of T cells in Graves' hyperthyroidism and ophthalmopathy. This clonotype was detected many times. Germline CDR1 is PRHDT and CDR2 is FYEKMQ (reference sequence). The trim removed 8 bases at V and 5 bases at J, leaving 9 bases unmatched. The CDR3 extends over 14 amino acids. TCR beta CDR3 regions were amplified from RNA. A first-round RT-PCR of the TCR CDR3 used the HTBI primer set. TCRdb independently ran MiXCR on the multiplex PCR reads; one entry per CDR3 protein. The sample has hundreds of thousands of distinct CDR3 sequences, more than 14% seen once. The sequence was collected from a woman aged 45-65 years with Graves' ophthalmopathy. J is TRBJ2-1 and V is TRBV13; TRBD1 agrees at 7 bases. The specimen was blood. CDR3 region: CASVYGDRNNEQFF. In nucleotides, the CDR3 is TGTGCCAGCGTTTACGGGGACAGAAACAATGAGCAGTTCTTC.